The clone carrying this TCR beta chain has only one observation. Authors' methods: Using reference gene primer amplification, nucleated cell counts were estimated. Assay used: immunoSEQ multiplex PCR; TCRdb lists only in-frame clones, some missing. Clone size and the V and J calls come from that table; the DNA yielded D and trimming. The data show approximately 80,000 clones, roughly four fifths seen once. CDR3 size: 13 residues. V dropped 4 bases and J dropped 6 bases, with 13 bases sitting between them. Germline V gene data show CDR1 as SNHLY and CDR2 as FYNNEI. This record comes from a study of blood T cell repertoires in COVID-19. Whole-study context: Sites across the United States, Italy and Spain contributed samples from acute and convalescent COVID-19.

V and J are TRBV2 and TRBJ2-7; possible D gene TRBD1, 6 bases. The sequencing input was peripheral blood. This TCR was recovered from an older man with active or convalescent COVID-19. Here the CDR3 DNA reads TGTGCCAGCAGTGGGCATACAGGGACCGAGCAGTACTTC. Translation: CASSGHTGTEQYF.